Shown below are 30 T cell receptor beta chains from a single sample sequenced in a study of somatic mutations in cytotoxic T cells in rheumatoid arthritis. Assay used: immunoSEQ multiplex PCR; TCRdb lists only in-frame clones, some missing. The table has under 15,000 clones, about 80% seen once. Sequencing was performed on CD8+ T cells sorted from blood. The source of these receptors is a man over 45 in good health.

The chain combines TRBV9 with TRBJ1-5; TRBD1 agrees at 9 bases. Losses at the gene ends were 2 bases for V and 6 bases for J; bases not matched to a gene: 9. Per the germline V gene, CDR1 is SGDLS and CDR2 is YYNGEE. The CDR3 runs to 16 residues. CDR3 sequence: CASSVGTGPPTQPQHF. In nucleotides, the CDR3 is TGTGCCAGCAGCGTTGGGACAGGGCCTCCTACTCAGCCCCAGCATTTT. Using reference TRBV9 and TRBJ1-5 for the parts outside the CDR3, the full variable domain is DSGVTQTPKHLITATGQRVTLRCSPRSGDLSVYWYQQSLDQGLQFLIQYYNGEERAKGNILERFSAQQFPDLHSELNLSSLELGDSALYFCASSVGTGPPTQPQHFGDGTRLSIL.

The gene calls are TRBV4-1 and TRBJ2-1; 8 nucleotides agree with TRBD2. Per the germline V gene, CDR1 is MGHRA and CDR2 is YSYEKL. V lost 4 bases and J lost 5; bases outside the gene matches: 7. The CDR3 runs to 15 residues. The CDR3 DNA is TGCGCCAGCAGCCGAGTAGCGGGAAGAAACAATGAGCAGTTCTTC. Its translation: CASSRVAGRNNEQFF.

The CDR3 sequence: CASSIAGQSYNEQFF. The CDR3 region has the DNA TGTGCCAGTAGTATTGCGGGACAGTCCTACAATGAGCAGTTCTTC. The rearrangement uses TRBV19 and TRBJ2-1; D may be TRBD1 (7 bases). CDR1 and CDR2 (germline): LNHDA, SQIVND (reference sequence). Trimming left V 3 bases short and J 1 base short, with 10 bases between. The CDR3 contains 15 residues.

The genes are TRBV29-1 and TRBJ1-1; 7 bases line up with TRBD1. V trimming: 7 bases; J trimming: 1 base; junction bases outside the gene matches: 6. CDR3 length equals 13 residues. The germline CDR1 and CDR2 sequences are SQVTM and ANQGSEA. CDR3 protein: CSERQGENTEAFF. CDR3 nucleotide sequence: TGCAGCGAAAGACAGGGAGAGAACACTGAAGCTTTCTTT.

The chain employs TRBV28 and TRBJ2-1, with D perhaps matching TRBD2 (6 bases). In germline, CDR1 is MDHEN, CDR2 SYDVKM. The CDR3 spans 16 residues. The V gene lost 5 bases and the J gene lost 3 bases, with 17 bases spanning the gap. The CDR3 coding sequence is TGTGCCAGCAGTGGATCCAAGGAGGGGAACTACAATGAGCAGTTCTTC. It codes for CASSGSKEGNYNEQFF. The complete variable domain, with remaining parts taken from reference TRBV28 and TRBJ2-1, reads DVKVTQSSRYLVKRTGEKVFLECVQDMDHENMFWYRQDPGLGLRLIYFSYDVKMKEKGDIPEGYSVSREKKERFSLILESASTNQTSMYLCASSGSKEGNYNEQFFGPGTRLTVL.

This clone has just a few counts. The chain combines TRBV6-5 with TRBJ2-5; tentative D call: TRBD1 (5 bases). The CDR3 extends over 15 amino acids. V dropped 6 bases and J dropped 1 base, with 15 bases sitting between them. Germline CDR1 reads MNHEY; CDR2 reads SVGAGI. This CDR3 reads CASSLQGIPQETQYF. The DNA for the CDR3 is TGTGCCAGCAGCCTCCAGGGTATTCCCCAAGAGACCCAGTACTTC.

This chain links TRBV2 with TRBJ1-2, with 9 bases matching TRBD1. Germline trimming cut 6 bases from V and 6 bases from J; bases unmatched to any gene: 14. The CDR3 is 16 amino acids. Per the germline V gene, CDR1 is SNHLY and CDR2 is FYNNEI. Written as DNA, the CDR3 is TGTGCCAGCAGCACACGACAGGGGGTGTTCCGTGATGGCTACACCTTC. Residues: CASSTRQGVFRDGYTF. Filled out from reference TRBV2 and TRBJ1-2, the complete variable domain reads EPEVTQTPSHQVTQMGQEVILRCVPISNHLYFYWYRQILGQKVEFLVSFYNNEISEKSEIFDDQFSVERPDGSNFTLKIRSTKLEDSAMYFCASSTRQGVFRDGYTFGSGTRLTVV.

The sample holds one count of this clone. The chain's CDR3 is CASSRLALPYNEQFF. DNA of the CDR3: TGTGCCAGCAGCCGACTAGCGCTACCCTACAATGAGCAGTTCTTC. The chain carries TRBV6-5 and TRBJ2-1, with 8 positions matching TRBD2. Unmatched junction bases numbered 6, after V lost 6 bases and J lost 2 bases. The CDR3 contains 15 residues. Germline CDR1 MNHEY, CDR2 SVGAGI.

The chain carries TRBV5-5 and TRBJ2-1; no firm D call. CDR1 and CDR2 (germline): SGHKS, YYEKEE (reference sequence). There are 15 residues in the CDR3. The V and J ends lost 0 bases and 5 bases respectively, with 12 bases between them. The CDR3 sequence is CASSLEWQSNNEQFF. DNA of the CDR3: TGTGCCAGCAGCTTGGAGTGGCAGAGTAACAATGAGCAGTTCTTC.

The chain combines TRBV7-9 with TRBJ2-7; unclear D gene. With 6 bases removed from V and 0 bases from J, the gap between germline ends came to 6 bases. CDR1 is SEHNR, CDR2 FQNEAQ, per germline (reference sequence). This CDR3 spans 12 amino acids. Here the CDR3 DNA reads TGTGCCAGCAGTTCAAGCTCCTACGAGCAGTACGTC. Translated, it gives CASSSSSYEQYV.

This clone was observed once. The rearrangement uses TRBV5-5 and TRBJ2-7, with D unclear. Trimming pared 5 bases from V and 3 bases from J, leaving 12 bases between. This CDR3 spans 13 amino acids. Germline CDR1 SGHKS, CDR2 YYEKEE (reference sequence). CDR3 DNA: TGTGCCAGCAGTTTCCGGCCGAACTACGAGCAGTACGTC. Its protein is CASSFRPNYEQYV.

This chain connects TRBV28 to TRBJ2-7; no firm D call. Deletions cut 6 bases from V and 2 bases from J, with 11 bases between. CDR3 length: 13 residues. CDR1 is MDHEN and CDR2 is SYDVKM in the germline V gene. The chain's CDR3 is CASRPAQTYEQYF. In DNA, the CDR3 is TGTGCCAGCAGACCAGCCCAGACCTACGAGCAGTACTTC.

A few counts support this clone. The gene calls are TRBV15 and TRBJ1-2; D gene ambiguous. In germline, CDR1 is LNHNV, CDR2 YYDKDF (reference sequence). The length of the CDR3 is 13 residues. Trimming left V 1 base short and J 7 bases short, with 10 bases between. CDR3 amino acids: CATSRAGSSGYTF. The CDR3 coding sequence is TGTGCCACCAGCAGAGCAGGTAGTAGTGGCTACACCTTC.

The J gene is TRBJ1-2, the V gene TRBV11-3; a weak D match, TRBD1 (6 bases). V was shortened by 3 bases and J by 4 bases, with 9 bases between the two germline ends. The CDR3 has 13 residues. CDR1 SGHNT and CDR2 YENEEA come from the germline V gene. CDR3 nucleotide sequence: TGTGCCAGCAGCTTTCAACAGGGCTATGGCTACACCTTC. Its protein product is CASSFQQGYGYTF. Variable domain in full (rest from reference TRBV11-3 and TRBJ1-2): EAGVVQSPRYKIIEKKQPVAFWCNPISGHNTLYWYLQNLGQGPELLIRYENEEAVDDSQLPKDRFSAERLKGVDSTLKIQPAELGDSAVYLCASSFQQGYGYTFGSGTRLTVV.

The genes are TRBV19 and TRBJ1-2; D is ambiguous. Germline V gene sequence: CDR1 LNHDA, CDR2 SQIVND (reference sequence). The CDR3 runs to 12 residues. The V end lost 7 bases, the J end lost 2 bases, and 8 bases lay between the germline ends. CDR3 DNA: TGTGCCAGTAAAAAGGGCAACTATGGCTACACCTTC. Protein product: CASKKGNYGYTF.

This clone was picked up a small number of times. The chain couples TRBV7-9 to TRBJ2-7, with D possibly being TRBD2 (6 bases). This CDR3 spans 13 amino acids. Trimming shortened V by 5 bases and J by 6 bases, and 14 bases separated the two germline ends. The germline V gene encodes CDR1 SEHNR and CDR2 FQNEAQ (reference sequence). The CDR3 DNA sequence: TGTGCCAGCAGCCTGCATGGAGGGCCCGAGCAGTACGTC. Its translation: CASSLHGGPEQYV.

The chain joins TRBV10-2 to TRBJ1-5; D is uncertain. The ends were cut back, 3 bases at V and 1 base at J, with 7 bases in the middle. The CDR3 totals 14 residues. CDR1 WSHSY and CDR2 SAAADI come from the germline V gene. The CDR3 reads CASSERASNQPQHF. DNA of the CDR3: TGCGCCAGCAGTGAACGGGCCAGCAATCAGCCCCAGCATTTT.

V and J are TRBV4-1 and TRBJ1-5, with unresolved D. V dropped 0 bases and J dropped 7 bases, with 10 bases sitting between them. The germline gives CDR1 MGHRA, CDR2 YSYEKL. This CDR3 contains 14 residues. In nucleotides, the CDR3 is TGCGCCAGCAGCCAAGATGGTATTTCGCAGCCCCAGCATTTT. Amino acid sequence: CASSQDGISQPQHF.

The chain couples TRBV7-9 to TRBJ2-1, with no clear D. Trimming cost V 4 bases and J 1 base, with 11 bases left between them. The CDR3 runs to 15 residues. CDR1 is SEHNR and CDR2 is FQNEAQ in the germline V gene (reference sequence). The DNA of the CDR3 is TGTGCCAGCAGCTCCACTGGGCGGTCCTACAATGAGCAGTTCTTC. This encodes CASSSTGRSYNEQFF.

The V and J genes are TRBV28 and TRBJ1-1; D remains unclear. The germline CDR1 and CDR2 sequences are MDHEN and SYDVKM. This CDR3 is 12 amino acids long. V lost 6 bases and J 4 bases, leaving 9 bases between the germline ends. The DNA for the CDR3 is TGTGCCAGCAGGTTGATTGCCACTGAAGCTTTCTTT. It specifies CASRLIATEAFF.

The chain has TRBV6-5 and TRBJ2-2; D may be TRBD1 (6 bases). The CDR3 is 14 amino acids. Germline V lookup: CDR1 MNHEY, CDR2 SVGAGI. Between the trimmed V and J ends, which lost 2 bases and 6 bases, there was a span of 10 bases. CDR3 region: CASSYTYRAGELFF. The CDR3 DNA reads TGTGCCAGCAGTTACACCTACAGGGCCGGGGAGCTGTTTTTT.

The DNA of the CDR3 is TGTGCCAGCAGCTTGGTAGCAGATACGCAGTATTTT. Protein sequence: CASSLVADTQYF. The chain recombines TRBV5-6 with TRBJ2-3; D uncertain. The CDR3 totals 12 residues. Germline V CDR1 and CDR2: SGHDT, YYEEEE. Trimming shortened V by 0 bases and J by 4 bases, and 3 bases separated the two germline ends.

V and J are TRBV7-9 and TRBJ2-1, with D possibly matching TRBD1 (6 bases). The CDR3 extends over 16 amino acids. Germline V gene sequence: CDR1 SEHNR, CDR2 FQNEAQ (reference sequence). The V end was cut by 2 bases, the J end by 4 bases, with 15 bases between. The chain's CDR3 is CASSLSQGRRYNEQFF. CDR3 nucleotides: TGTGCCAGCAGCTTATCCCAGGGGCGCCGTTACAATGAGCAGTTCTTC.

This chain joins TRBV7-9 and TRBJ2-1, with 10 bases fitting TRBD2. After removal of 5 bases from V and 8 bases from J, the junction contained 15 bases not matched to a gene. This CDR3 is built from 17 residues. CDR1 and CDR2 (germline): SEHNR, FQNEAQ (reference sequence). The CDR3 DNA reads TGTGCCAGCAGCCCTCCCACCCCTAGCGGGAGTTCATATGAGCAGTTCTTC. Its translation: CASSPPTPSGSSYEQFF.

This clone has just one count. J is TRBJ2-7 and V is TRBV11-2; D ambiguous. The CDR3 totals 14 residues. Germline-derived CDR1 and CDR2 are SGHAT and FQNNGV. Trimming took off 4 bases at V and 2 bases at J, with 12 bases between the two ends. CDR3 loop: CASSYSGSAYEQYV. CDR3 nucleotide sequence: TGTGCCAGCAGCTATTCCGGGTCCGCCTACGAGCAGTACGTC.

This clone was found once. V is TRBV21-1 and J is TRBJ2-7; the table's D call, TRBD1, has no DNA check behind it. TRBV21-1 is recorded as a pseudogene. The CDR3 runs 15 residues. The CDR3 loop reads CASSAFDTPSYEQYV. The DNA for the CDR3 is TGTGCCAGCAGCGCTTTCGACACCCCTTCCTACGAGCAGTACGTC.

This sequence joins TRBV5-1 and TRBJ2-2, with D possibly matching TRBD1 (6 bases). CDR3 size: 14 residues. The germline V gene has CDR1 SGHRS and CDR2 YFSETQ. With 1 base removed from V and 6 bases from J, the gap between germline ends came to 10 bases. The CDR3 here is CASSLIGTSGELFF. CDR3 bases: TGCGCCAGCAGCTTGATCGGGACATCCGGGGAGCTGTTTTTT.

The chain couples TRBV28 to TRBJ2-1; D perhaps matches TRBD2 (6 bases). This CDR3 has 15 amino acids. Germline loops: CDR1 MDHEN, CDR2 SYDVKM. Trimming took 4 bases from V and 5 from J, leaving 15 bases between them. CDR3 region: CASSSAGGVHNEQFF. CDR3 sequence (DNA): TGTGCCAGCAGTTCAGCGGGTGGCGTCCACAATGAGCAGTTCTTC.

The chain combines TRBV6-1 with TRBJ2-7; D ambiguous. This CDR3 is built from 13 residues. Germline V lookup: CDR1 MNHNS, CDR2 SASEGT. The V and J ends lost 6 bases and 2 bases respectively, with 11 bases between them. The CDR3 loop reads CASRIDGPYEQYV. DNA of the CDR3: TGTGCCAGCAGGATCGACGGCCCCTACGAGCAGTACGTC.

The chain employs TRBV6-6 and TRBJ1-5; the match to TRBD1 covers 9 bases. The germline V gene has CDR1 MNHNY and CDR2 SVGAGI (reference sequence). CDR3 length: 14 residues. V shed 8 bases and J 6 bases; nucleotides not matched to a gene: 8. In DNA, the CDR3 is TGTGCCAGCTGGAGGGACAGGGAGGGTCAGCCCCAGCATTTT. This sequence encodes CASWRDREGQPQHF.